These 30 T cell receptor beta chains originate from one sample sequenced in a study of blood T cell repertoires in COVID-19. Profiled with immunoSEQ multiplex PCR; TCRdb holds only in-frame clones, not every one. Altogether roughly 320,000 clones are present, approximately 85% being singletons, with the ten largest covering about 7%. The sequencing input was peripheral blood. The source of these receptors is a human donor in a cohort sampled during active COVID-19.

The chain links TRBV7-3 to TRBJ1-4; no definite D call. Germline values: CDR1 SGHTA, CDR2 FQGTGA. CDR3 length equals 13 residues. V lost 0 bases and J 6 bases, leaving 5 bases between the germline ends. The CDR3 DNA reads as TGTGCCAGCAGCTTAACAGTAGATGAAAAACTGTTTTTT. This codes for CASSLTVDEKLFF.

The chain carries TRBV19 and TRBJ1-1; D remains unclear. Trimming pared 5 bases from V and 5 bases from J, leaving 12 bases between. The CDR3 loop spans 13 amino acids. Per the germline V gene, CDR1 is LNHDA and CDR2 is SQIVND (reference sequence). CDR3 sequence (DNA): TGTGCCAGTAGTGATCGGGGTAGGACTGAAGCTTTCTTT. This encodes CASSDRGRTEAFF.

The chain is built from TRBV2 and TRBJ2-2; D is uncertain. V was clipped by 3 bases and J by 2 bases, with 4 bases between them. The length of the CDR3 is 13 residues. Germline loops: CDR1 SNHLY, CDR2 FYNNEI. As DNA, the CDR3 is TGTGCCAGCAGTGACAGTAACACCGGGGAGCTGTTTTTT. It is translated as CASSDSNTGELFF. Full variable domain (outside the CDR3, taken from reference TRBV2 and TRBJ2-2): EPEVTQTPSHQVTQMGQEVILRCVPISNHLYFYWYRQILGQKVEFLVSFYNNEISEKSEIFDDQFSVERPDGSNFTLKIRSTKLEDSAMYFCASSDSNTGELFFGEGSRLTVL.

This chain connects TRBV20-1 to TRBJ1-6; D possibly corresponds to TRBD1 (6 bases). Trimming left V 3 bases short and J 8 bases short, with 17 bases between. The CDR3 length is 15 residues. The germline V gene has CDR1 DFQATT and CDR2 SNEGSKA (reference sequence). The CDR3 nucleotides are TGCAGTGCTAGTAGGCGGGGGACACCTGATTCACCCCTCCACTTT. It encodes CSASRRGTPDSPLHF.

CDR3 sequence reads: CASSPRTGAYTF. The CDR3 DNA reads as TGTGCCAGCAGTCCAAGGACAGGGGCCTACACCTTC. The chain has TRBV6-1 and TRBJ1-2; TRBD1 matches 9 bases. V gave up 5 bases and J gave up 10 bases; unmatched junction bases: 5. Per the germline V gene, CDR1 is MNHNS and CDR2 is SASEGT. The CDR3 consists of 12 residues.

This clone has only a few counts. The chain recombines TRBV10-2 with TRBJ1-5; 7 bases line up with TRBD1. V dropped 6 bases and J dropped 0; count of bases not matched to a gene: 5. The length of the CDR3 is 15 residues. Germline V CDR1 and CDR2: WSHSY, SAAADI. This CDR3 reads CASRGTAYSNQPQHF. The DNA for the CDR3 is TGCGCCAGCAGGGGGACAGCCTATAGCAATCAGCCCCAGCATTTT.

There are a few counts of this clone. The J gene is TRBJ1-3, the V gene TRBV3-1 (or the pseudogene TRBV3-2), with no clear D. This CDR3 spans 16 amino acids. Per germline, CDR1 LGHDT and CDR2 YNNKEL (reference sequence). Deletions cut 3 bases from V and 0 bases from J, with 12 bases between. DNA of the CDR3: TGTGCCAGCAGCCATGCCGGGGTTTTCTCTGGAAACACCATATATTTT. Its protein is CASSHAGVFSGNTIYF.

About this clone itself: Within the sample, other DNA sequences also encode this same CDR3. The chain recombines TRBV3-1 (or the pseudogene TRBV3-2) with TRBJ1-2; tentative D call: TRBD1 (5 bases). In germline, CDR1 is LGHDT, CDR2 YNNKEL (reference sequence). The CDR3 is 12 amino acids. Trimming shortened V by 6 bases and J by 5 bases, and 10 bases separated the two germline ends. The CDR3 nucleotides are TGTGCCAGCAGTCAGGGCCGATATGGCTACACCTTC. It specifies CASSQGRYGYTF.

The chain couples TRBV29-1 to TRBJ1-1; no clear D gene. Germline V gene sequence: CDR1 SQVTM, CDR2 ANQGSEA. V dropped 3 bases and J dropped 1 base, with 12 bases sitting between them. This CDR3 is 14 amino acids long. CDR3 sequence reads: CSVEGSAGNTEAFF. The CDR3 coding sequence is TGCAGCGTTGAGGGCTCGGCAGGGAACACTGAAGCTTTCTTT.

This CDR3 reads CASSLRSTSGGAKYNEQFF. CDR3 sequence (DNA): TGTGCCAGCAGTTTACGGTCGACTAGCGGGGGGGCCAAATACAATGAGCAGTTCTTC. V is TRBV27 and J is TRBJ2-1; 14 bases fit TRBD2. Looked up from germline, CDR1 is MNHEY and CDR2 is SMNVEV (reference sequence). After removal of 2 bases from V and 4 bases from J, the junction contained 10 bases not matched to a gene. The CDR3 runs 19 residues.

This clone was observed a handful of times. The V call is TRBV3-1 (or the pseudogene TRBV3-2), the J call TRBJ2-3; 13 nucleotides line up with TRBD2. The CDR3 consists of 16 residues. J gave up 3 bases and V 5 bases, and 5 bases lay outside the gene matches. CDR1 LGHDT and CDR2 YNNKEL come from the germline V gene (reference sequence). CDR3 loop: CASSEGTSGATDTQYF. The CDR3 DNA is TGTGCCAGCAGCGAAGGGACTAGCGGGGCGACAGATACGCAGTATTTT.

The sample holds one count of this clone. As DNA, the CDR3 is TGTGCCAGCAGCGTAGAACAGGGAGCAGATACGCAGTATTTT. Protein: CASSVEQGADTQYF. The genes are TRBV9 and TRBJ2-3; D possibly corresponds to TRBD1 (6 bases). The V gene's germline CDR1 is SGDLS and CDR2 YYNGEE. This CDR3 is 14 amino acids long. Trimming pared 0 bases from V and 4 bases from J, leaving 9 bases between.

The chain has TRBV27 and TRBJ1-2, with a weak D call TRBD1 (5 bases). CDR1 MNHEY and CDR2 SMNVEV come from the germline V gene (reference sequence). Trimming removed 2 bases from V and 7 bases from J, with 11 bases in between. This CDR3 spans 13 amino acids. Written as DNA, the CDR3 is TGTGCCAGCAGTTTAGACAGCAGGGTTGGCTACACCTTC. Translating it yields CASSLDSRVGYTF.

V gene TRBV9 combines with J gene TRBJ1-1; D remains unclear. The CDR3 is 11 residues long. Trimming took 6 bases from V and 4 from J, leaving 7 bases between them. CDR1 is SGDLS, CDR2 YYNGEE, per germline. CDR3 sequence (DNA): TGTGCCAGCAAGCGTGGCACTGAAGCTTTCTTT. Its translation is CASKRGTEAFF.

The V call is TRBV6-5, the J call TRBJ1-4, with 9 bases lining up with TRBD1. J gave up 6 bases and V 2 bases, and 4 bases lay outside the gene matches. Germline lookup yields CDR1 MNHEY and CDR2 SVGAGI. The CDR3 has 15 amino acids. In nucleotides, the CDR3 is TGTGCCAGCAGTTACGGTGGGACAGGGTATGAAAAACTGTTTTTT. This gives the protein CASSYGGTGYEKLFF.

This chain uses TRBV2 with TRBJ1-2, with TRBD1 identical over 10 bases. The CDR3 extends over 14 amino acids. Germline CDR1 SNHLY, CDR2 FYNNEI. With 8 bases clipped from V and 5 bases from J, the junction kept 8 bases outside the gene matches. CDR3 in amino acids: CASEWTGGTYGYTF. In nucleotides, the CDR3 is TGTGCCAGCGAGTGGACAGGGGGGACGTATGGCTACACCTTC.

Points on this clone: Other nucleotide sequences in the sample specify the same CDR3. The V gene is TRBV6-5, the J gene TRBJ1-1; D unclear. Trimming removed 3 bases at V and 3 bases at J, with 8 bases between. Germline V lookup: CDR1 MNHEY, CDR2 SVGAGI. This CDR3 comprises 13 residues. CDR3 DNA sequence: TGTGCCAGCAGTTATTCCCGGGACACTGAAGCTTTCTTT. It is translated as CASSYSRDTEAFF.

The V gene is TRBV5-1, the J gene TRBJ1-1; D possibly corresponds to TRBD1 (6 bases). The CDR3 has 15 amino acids. The germline V gene encodes CDR1 SGHRS and CDR2 YFSETQ. Trimming pared 2 bases from V and 0 bases from J, leaving 11 bases between. CDR3 nucleotides: TGCGCCAGCAGCTTTTTGGCAGGGGTGAACACTGAAGCTTTCTTT. Its protein is CASSFLAGVNTEAFF.

The chain combines TRBV10-3 with TRBJ1-4; TRBD1 might be the D (6 bases). Trimming pared 10 bases from V and 4 bases from J, leaving 13 bases between. Germline assignment: CDR1 ENHRY and CDR2 SYGVKD. CDR3 length: 13 amino acids. CDR3 nucleotides: TGTGCCACTAGAGGACAGAGTAATGAAAAACTGTTTTTT. As protein: CATRGQSNEKLFF.

This clone was observed a handful of times. V is TRBV7-8 and J is TRBJ1-5, with D possibly TRBD1 on 6 matching bases. The germline V and J ends were trimmed by 5 bases and 0 bases, with 14 bases remaining between them. The CDR3 totals 16 residues. Germline CDR1 SGHVS, CDR2 FQNEAQ. CDR3 loop: CASSRNRDSSNQPQHF. CDR3 nucleotide sequence: TGTGCCAGCAGCAGGAACAGGGATTCTAGCAATCAGCCCCAGCATTTT.

The chain recombines TRBV5-4 with TRBJ2-7, with 9 bases matching TRBD2. The CDR3 is 13 residues long. V lost 4 bases, J lost 6 bases, and 5 bases stayed unmatched. Germline V gives CDR1 SGHNT, CDR2 YYREEE (reference sequence). The CDR3 here is CASSPAGGGEQYF. CDR3 DNA sequence: TGTGCCAGCAGCCCAGCGGGGGGTGGCGAGCAGTACTTC. Full variable domain (rest looked up from reference TRBV5-4 and TRBJ2-7): ETGVTQSPTHLIKTRGQQVTLRCSSQSGHNTVSWYQQALGQGPQFIFQYYREEENGRGNFPPRFSGLQFPNYSSELNVNALELDDSALYLCASSPAGGGEQYFGPGTRLTVT.

The chain couples TRBV28 to TRBJ2-7, with 8 bases lining up with TRBD1. J was trimmed by 7 bases and V by 3 bases; bases with no gene match: 8. Germline V lookup: CDR1 MDHEN, CDR2 SYDVKM. The CDR3 covers 14 residues. This CDR3 is CASSFGQGAKEQYF. For the CDR3, the DNA is TGTGCCAGCAGTTTCGGGCAGGGGGCGAAGGAGCAGTACTTC.

In this sample, this clone turned up a few times. J is TRBJ2-2 and V is TRBV18; the match to TRBD1 covers 7 bases. This CDR3 contains 17 residues. With 2 bases clipped from V and 1 base from J, the junction kept 7 bases outside the gene matches. Germline V CDR1 and CDR2: KGHSH, LQKENI. The CDR3: CASSPYPGQLNTGELFF. The CDR3 nucleotides are TGTGCCAGCTCACCATATCCGGGACAGCTGAACACCGGGGAGCTGTTTTTT.

This clone was observed once. The chain recombines TRBV12-5 with TRBJ2-2; D may be TRBD2 (6 bases). The CDR3 is 13 amino acids. Germline-derived CDR1 and CDR2 are LGHNT and FRNRAP. Deletions cut 6 bases from V and 5 bases from J, with 10 bases between. The CDR3: CASGPRGTGELFF. In nucleotides, the CDR3 is TGTGCTAGTGGCCCCCGGGGGACCGGGGAGCTGTTTTTT.

The chain recombines TRBV6-5 with TRBJ2-3; D is perhaps TRBD1 (6 bases). From germline, CDR1 is MNHEY and CDR2 SVGAGI. Trimming removed 2 bases at V and 5 bases at J, with 8 bases between. The CDR3 has 13 residues. The CDR3 sequence: CASSYGRGDTQYF. The CDR3 DNA follows: TGTGCCAGCAGTTACGGCAGGGGAGATACGCAGTATTTT.

The chain links TRBV25-1 to TRBJ2-7, with TRBD1 identical over 8 bases. V was pared by 4 bases and J by 7 bases, with 9 bases of the junction left unmatched. The CDR3 runs 14 residues. Germline V gene lookup returns CDR1 MGHDK and CDR2 SYGVNS. The CDR3 sequence is CASSGGQASGEQYF. The CDR3 nucleotides read TGTGCCAGCAGTGGGGGACAGGCCTCAGGGGAGCAGTACTTC.

The genes are TRBV6-4 and TRBJ1-5, with TRBD1 identical over 7 bases. Trimming took 3 bases from V and 4 from J; bases not matched to a gene: 6. The V gene's germline CDR1 is MRHNA and CDR2 SNTAGT. The CDR3 sequence is 15 residues long. CDR3 coding DNA: TGTGCCAGCAGTGATCGGGACAGAAAGAATCAGCCCCAGCATTTT. This sequence encodes CASSDRDRKNQPQHF.

The V call is TRBV4-1, the J call TRBJ2-3; 8 bases are shared with TRBD2. The CDR3 contains 16 residues. Germline CDR1 MGHRA, CDR2 YSYEKL. The V and J ends lost 2 bases and 3 bases, in that order; junction bases with no gene match: 7. The CDR3 protein is CASSQPTGGRTDTQYF. Written as DNA, the CDR3 is TGCGCCAGCAGCCAACCGACGGGGGGGCGGACAGATACGCAGTATTTT.

The genes are TRBV19 and TRBJ2-7, with TRBD1 matching 8 bases. Germline CDR1 reads LNHDA; CDR2 reads SQIVND (reference sequence). This CDR3 region has 16 residues. Trimming cost V 4 bases and J 3 bases; bases outside gene matches: 11. The CDR3 loop is CASSTREGTGSYEQYF. DNA of the CDR3: TGTGCCAGTAGTACTCGGGAAGGGACAGGTAGCTACGAGCAGTACTTC.

The CDR3 here is CASTESQGFGYTF. CDR3 DNA: TGTGCCAGCACCGAGTCTCAGGGGTTTGGCTACACCTTC. The chain recombines TRBV6-5 with TRBJ1-2, with a possible D match to TRBD1 (6 bases). Germline CDR1 is MNHEY and CDR2 is SVGAGI. Trimming removed 7 bases at V and 7 bases at J, with 16 bases between. The CDR3 length is 13 residues.